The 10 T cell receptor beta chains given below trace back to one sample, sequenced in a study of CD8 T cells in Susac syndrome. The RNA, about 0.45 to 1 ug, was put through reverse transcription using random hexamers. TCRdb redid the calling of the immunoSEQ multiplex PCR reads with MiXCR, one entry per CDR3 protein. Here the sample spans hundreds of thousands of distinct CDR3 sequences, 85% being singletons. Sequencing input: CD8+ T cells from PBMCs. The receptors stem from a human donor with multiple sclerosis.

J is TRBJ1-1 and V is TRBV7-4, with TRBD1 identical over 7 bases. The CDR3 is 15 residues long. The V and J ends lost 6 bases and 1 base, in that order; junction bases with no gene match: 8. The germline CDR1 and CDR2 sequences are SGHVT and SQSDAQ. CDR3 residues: CASRAPGTANTEAFF. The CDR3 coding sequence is TGTGCCAGCAGGGCACCCGGGACAGCGAACACTGAAGCTTTCTTT.

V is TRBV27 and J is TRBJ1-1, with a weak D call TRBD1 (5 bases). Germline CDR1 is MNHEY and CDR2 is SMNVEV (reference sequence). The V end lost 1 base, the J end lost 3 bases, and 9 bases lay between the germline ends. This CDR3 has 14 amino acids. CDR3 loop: CASSLWRGDTEAFF. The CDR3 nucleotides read TGTGCCAGCAGTTTATGGCGAGGGGACACTGAAGCTTTCTTT.

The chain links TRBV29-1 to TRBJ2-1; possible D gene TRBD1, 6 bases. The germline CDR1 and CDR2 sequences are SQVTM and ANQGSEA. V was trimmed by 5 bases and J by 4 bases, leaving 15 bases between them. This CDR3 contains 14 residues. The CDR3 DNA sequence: TGCAGCGTTTTGGAGAGGACAGAATACAATGAGCAGTTCTTC. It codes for CSVLERTEYNEQFF.

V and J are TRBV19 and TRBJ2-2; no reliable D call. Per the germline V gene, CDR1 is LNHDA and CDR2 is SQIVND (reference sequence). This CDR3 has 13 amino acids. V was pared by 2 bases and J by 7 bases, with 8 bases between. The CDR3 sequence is CASSILDGGELFF. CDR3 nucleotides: TGTGCCAGTAGTATACTGGACGGCGGGGAGCTGTTTTTT.

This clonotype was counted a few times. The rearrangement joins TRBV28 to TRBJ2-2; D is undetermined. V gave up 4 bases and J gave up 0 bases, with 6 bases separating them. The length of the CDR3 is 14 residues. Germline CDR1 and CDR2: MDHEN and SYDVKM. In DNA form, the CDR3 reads TGTGCCAGCAGTTCCGGAACGAACACCGGGGAGCTGTTTTTT. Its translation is CASSSGTNTGELFF.

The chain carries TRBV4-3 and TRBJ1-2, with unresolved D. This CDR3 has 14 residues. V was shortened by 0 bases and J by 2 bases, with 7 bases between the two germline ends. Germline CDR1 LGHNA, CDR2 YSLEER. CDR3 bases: TGCGCCAGCAGCCAAGATCGGGTAAACTATGGCTACACCTTC. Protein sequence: CASSQDRVNYGYTF.

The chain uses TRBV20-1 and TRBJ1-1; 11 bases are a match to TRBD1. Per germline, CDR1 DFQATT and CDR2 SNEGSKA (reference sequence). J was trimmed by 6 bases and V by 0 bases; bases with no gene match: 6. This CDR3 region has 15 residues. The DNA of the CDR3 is TGCAGTGCTAGAGATGGCGGGACAGGGGGACCTGAAGCTTTCTTT. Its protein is CSARDGGTGGPEAFF.

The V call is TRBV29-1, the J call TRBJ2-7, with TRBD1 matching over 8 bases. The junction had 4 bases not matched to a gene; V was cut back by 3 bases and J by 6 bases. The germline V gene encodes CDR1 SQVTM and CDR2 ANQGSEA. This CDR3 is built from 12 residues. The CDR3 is CSVEDRESEQYF. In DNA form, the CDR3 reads TGCAGCGTTGAGGACAGGGAAAGCGAGCAGTACTTC.

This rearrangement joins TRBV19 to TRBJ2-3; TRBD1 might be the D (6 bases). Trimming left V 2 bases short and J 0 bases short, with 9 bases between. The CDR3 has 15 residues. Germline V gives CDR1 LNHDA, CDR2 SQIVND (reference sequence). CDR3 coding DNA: TGTGCCAGTAGTATACGGGACACCAGCACAGATACGCAGTATTTT. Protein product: CASSIRDTSTDTQYF.

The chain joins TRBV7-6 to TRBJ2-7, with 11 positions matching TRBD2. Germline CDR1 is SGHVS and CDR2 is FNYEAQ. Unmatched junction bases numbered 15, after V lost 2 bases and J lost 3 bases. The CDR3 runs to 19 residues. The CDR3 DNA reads TGTGCCAGCAGCTTATCCAACAGGCCAGGACTAGCGGGTGTCTACGAGCAGTACTTC. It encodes CASSLSNRPGLAGVYEQYF.